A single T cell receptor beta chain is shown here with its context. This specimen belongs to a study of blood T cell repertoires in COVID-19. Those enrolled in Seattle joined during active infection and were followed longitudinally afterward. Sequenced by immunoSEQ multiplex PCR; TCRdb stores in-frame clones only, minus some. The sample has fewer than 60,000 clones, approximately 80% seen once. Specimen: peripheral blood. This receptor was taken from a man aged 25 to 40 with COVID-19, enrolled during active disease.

CDR3 protein: CASARGGQDEQFF. In nucleotides, the CDR3 is TGCGCCAGTGCACGGGGGGGGCAGGATGAGCAGTTCTTC. V and J are TRBV10-1 and TRBJ2-1; 8 bases align to TRBD2. Germline V gene data show CDR1 as WNHNN and CDR2 as SYGVQD (reference sequence). Trimming took 9 bases from V and 8 from J; bases not matched to a gene: 9. This CDR3 has 13 residues.